Each of the 8 T cell receptor beta chains below was sequenced from the same sample in a study of blood T cell repertoires in COVID-19. The data were produced by immunoSEQ multiplex PCR, yet TCRdb's version contains in-frame clones alone and is incomplete. The table shows 250,000 to 350,000 clones, with roughly 90% occurring only once. Sequenced material: peripheral blood. These receptors originate from a man between 18 and 35 years old with active or convalescent COVID-19.

The rearrangement uses TRBV4-1 and TRBJ2-4; TRBD1 aligns across 9 bases. The junction had 8 bases not matched to a gene; V was cut back by 4 bases and J by 7 bases. Germline CDR1 and CDR2: MGHRA and YSYEKL. The CDR3 length is 15 residues. CDR3: CASSLPGQGGNIQYF. CDR3 DNA: TGCGCCAGCAGCCTACCGGGACAGGGTGGCAACATTCAGTACTTC.

This clone was counted once. V usage is TRBV7-8 and J usage is TRBJ2-1; possible D gene TRBD2, 6 bases. V was cut by 3 bases and J by 7 bases, with 13 bases left in between. The germline CDR1 and CDR2 sequences are SGHVS and FQNEAQ. The CDR3 is 14 residues long. In nucleotides, the CDR3 is TGTGCCAGCAGCTTTTCGCGGGGCATGAATGAGCAGTTCTTC. Its translation: CASSFSRGMNEQFF.

The CDR3 here is CASSQDLAGGVSSYNEQFF. The CDR3 DNA is TGCGCCAGCAGCCAAGATTTGGCGGGGGGCGTCAGCTCCTACAATGAGCAGTTCTTC. The rearrangement joins TRBV4-1 to TRBJ2-1; 8 bases line up with TRBD2. CDR3 length: 19 residues. J gave up 0 bases and V 0 bases, and 10 bases lay outside the gene matches. Germline assignment: CDR1 MGHRA and CDR2 YSYEKL.

This clone was found many times. The chain carries TRBV10-2 and TRBJ1-5, with TRBD1 as a possible D gene (6 bases). Trimming left V 7 bases short and J 6 bases short, with 13 bases between. CDR3 length equals 13 residues. Germline V gene lookup returns CDR1 WSHSY and CDR2 SAAADI. DNA for the CDR3: TGCGCCAGCACCCGGGACACGGCTCAGCCCCAGCATTTT. Translating gives CASTRDTAQPQHF.

This chain connects TRBV10-1 to TRBJ2-1, with D unclear. Trimming left V 3 bases short and J 2 bases short, with 14 bases between. CDR3 length: 16 amino acids. Per the germline V gene, CDR1 is WNHNN and CDR2 is SYGVQD (reference sequence). The CDR3 nucleotides are TGCGCCAGCAGTGAAAGTTGGGTTAGCACCTACAATGAGCAGTTCTTC. This codes for CASSESWVSTYNEQFF.

The chain uses TRBV9 and TRBJ2-2, with D uncertain. Germline assignment: CDR1 SGDLS and CDR2 YYNGEE. Trimming cost V 4 bases and J 6 bases, with 13 bases left between them. The CDR3 loop spans 14 amino acids. CDR3 loop: CASSRTLSPGELFF. CDR3 nucleotide sequence: TGTGCCAGCAGCCGTACCCTATCCCCCGGGGAGCTGTTTTTT.

The V gene is TRBV6-1, the J gene TRBJ2-1; tentative D call: TRBD2 (5 bases). In germline, CDR1 is MNHNS, CDR2 SASEGT. The V and J ends lost 0 bases and 1 base respectively, with 10 bases between them. This CDR3 has 16 amino acids. Written as DNA, the CDR3 is TGTGCCAGCAGTGAAGCGTCAGCGGTTTCCTACAATGAGCAGTTCTTC. Translation: CASSEASAVSYNEQFF.

This clone turned up a few times. This chain's CDR3 is CASSPGAGNQPQHF. The CDR3, as DNA: TGTGCCAGCAGTCCAGGGGCGGGCAATCAGCCCCAGCATTTT. This sequence joins TRBV27 and TRBJ1-5; perhaps TRBD1 as D (6 bases). This CDR3 is built from 14 residues. Germline V CDR1 and CDR2: MNHEY, SMNVEV (reference sequence). V was pared by 5 bases and J by 2 bases, with 10 bases between.